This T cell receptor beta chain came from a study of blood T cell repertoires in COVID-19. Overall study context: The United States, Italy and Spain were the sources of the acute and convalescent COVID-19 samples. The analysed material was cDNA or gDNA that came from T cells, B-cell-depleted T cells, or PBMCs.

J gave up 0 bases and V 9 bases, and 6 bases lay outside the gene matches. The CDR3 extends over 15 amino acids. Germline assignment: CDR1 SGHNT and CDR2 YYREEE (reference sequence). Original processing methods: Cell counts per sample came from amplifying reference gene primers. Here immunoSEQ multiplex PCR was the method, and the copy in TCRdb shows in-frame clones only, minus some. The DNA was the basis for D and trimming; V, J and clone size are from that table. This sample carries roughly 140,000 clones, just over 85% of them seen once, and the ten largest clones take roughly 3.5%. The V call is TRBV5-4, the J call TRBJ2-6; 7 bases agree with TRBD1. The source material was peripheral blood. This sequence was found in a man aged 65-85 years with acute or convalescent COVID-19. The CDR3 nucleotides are TGTGCCACGACAGGGAGCCCCTCTGGGGCCAACGTCCTGACTTTC. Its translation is CATTGSPSGANVLTF.